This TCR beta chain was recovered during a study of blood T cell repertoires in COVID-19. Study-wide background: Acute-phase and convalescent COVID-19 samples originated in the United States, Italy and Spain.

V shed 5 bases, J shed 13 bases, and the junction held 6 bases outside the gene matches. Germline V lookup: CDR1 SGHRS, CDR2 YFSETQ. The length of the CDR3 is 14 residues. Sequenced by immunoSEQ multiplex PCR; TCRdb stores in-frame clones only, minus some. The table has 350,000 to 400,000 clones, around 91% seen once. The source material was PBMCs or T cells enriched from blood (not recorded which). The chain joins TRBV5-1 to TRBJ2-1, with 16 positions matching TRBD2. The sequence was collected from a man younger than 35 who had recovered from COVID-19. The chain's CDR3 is CASSPGTSGGEQFF. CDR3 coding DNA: TGCGCCAGCAGTCCCGGGACTAGCGGGGGGGAACAGTTCTTC.